This T cell receptor beta chain was identified during a study of regulatory T cells in long-lasting Graves disease. This clonotype has at least ten counts. What it binds is unknown. Assembly of TCR beta libraries relied on iRepertoire HTBI primers together with Arm-PCR of CDR3 regions. TCRdb re-analysed the multiplex PCR reads in MiXCR, keeping a single row per CDR3 protein. Of 400,000 to 500,000 distinct CDR3 sequences in the sample, approximately 16% were seen once. Time point specified: newly diagnosed GD, antithyroid drugs for less than 3 months. RNA extracted from PBMCs served as the sequencing template. The CDR3 length is 15 residues. V lost 6 bases and J 9 bases, leaving 21 bases between the germline ends. Notes on the study in general: Persistent disease samples used TRBV28, TRBJ1-2 and TRBJ2-5 preferentially.

The data were also submitted as part of a second study, on T cells in Graves' hyperthyroidism and ophthalmopathy.

The material was peripheral blood mononuclear cells (PBMCs), obtained at new diagnosis, from a patient treated with antithyroid drugs. V is TRBV12-3 or TRBV12-4 and J is TRBJ1-5; possibly TRBD1 for D (6 bases). The receptor was derived from a middle-aged woman with Graves disease. The CDR3 protein is CASSRGRGESVPQHF. The CDR3 bases are TGTGCCAGCAGCCGGGGGCGAGGGGAGTCTGTGCCCCAGCATTTT.